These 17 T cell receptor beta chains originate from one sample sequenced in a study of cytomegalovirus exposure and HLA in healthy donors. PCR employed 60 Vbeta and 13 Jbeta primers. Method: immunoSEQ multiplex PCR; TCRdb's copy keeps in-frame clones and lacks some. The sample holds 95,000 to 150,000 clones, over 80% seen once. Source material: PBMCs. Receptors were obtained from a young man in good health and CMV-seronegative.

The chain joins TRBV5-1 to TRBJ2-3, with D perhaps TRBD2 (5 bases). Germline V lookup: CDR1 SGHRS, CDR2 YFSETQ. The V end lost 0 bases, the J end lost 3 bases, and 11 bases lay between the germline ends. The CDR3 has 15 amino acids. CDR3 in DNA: TGCGCCAGCAGCTTGGAGGCGGGCGCGACAGATACGCAGTATTTT. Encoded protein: CASSLEAGATDTQYF.

The chain's CDR3 is CASSLLRDRGGELFF. In DNA form, the CDR3 reads TGTGCCAGCAGTTTATTAAGGGACAGGGGAGGGGAGCTGTTTTTT. The chain links TRBV27 to TRBJ2-2; 10 bases match TRBD1. After removal of 1 base from V and 8 bases from J, the junction contained 4 bases not matched to a gene. Germline V gene sequence: CDR1 MNHEY, CDR2 SMNVEV (reference sequence). The CDR3 is made up of 15 amino acids.

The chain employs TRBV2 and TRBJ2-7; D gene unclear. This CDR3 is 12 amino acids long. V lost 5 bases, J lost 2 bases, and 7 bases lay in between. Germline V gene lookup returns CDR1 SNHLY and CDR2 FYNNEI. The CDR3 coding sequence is TGTGCCAGCAGTTACAGTCCCTACGAGCAGTACTTC. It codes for CASSYSPYEQYF.

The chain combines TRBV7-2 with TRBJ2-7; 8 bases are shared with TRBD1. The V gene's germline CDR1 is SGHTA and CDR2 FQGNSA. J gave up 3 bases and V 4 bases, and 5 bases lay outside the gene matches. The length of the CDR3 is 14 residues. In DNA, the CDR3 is TGTGCCAGCAGCTCTACTACAGGGGGCTACGAGCAGTACTTC. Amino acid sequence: CASSSTTGGYEQYF. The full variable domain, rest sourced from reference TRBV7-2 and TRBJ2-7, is GAGVSQSPSNKVTEKGKDVELRCDPISGHTALYWYRQSLGQGLEFLIYFQGNSAPDKSGLPSDRFSAERTGGSVSTLTIQRTQQEDSAVYLCASSSTTGGYEQYFGPGTRLTVT.

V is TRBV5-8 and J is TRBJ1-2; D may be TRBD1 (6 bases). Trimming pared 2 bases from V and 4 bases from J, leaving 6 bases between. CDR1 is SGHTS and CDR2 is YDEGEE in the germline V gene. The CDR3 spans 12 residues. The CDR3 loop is CASSLQGYGYTF. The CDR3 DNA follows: TGTGCCAGCAGCTTACAGGGCTATGGCTACACCTTC.

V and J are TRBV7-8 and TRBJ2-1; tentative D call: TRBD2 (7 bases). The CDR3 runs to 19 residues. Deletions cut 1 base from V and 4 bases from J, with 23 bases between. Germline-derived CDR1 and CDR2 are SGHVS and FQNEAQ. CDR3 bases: TGTGCCAGCAGCTTAGTTGCCGTTCGGGGGGCCGGAGGGTACAATGAGCAGTTCTTC. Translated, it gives CASSLVAVRGAGGYNEQFF.

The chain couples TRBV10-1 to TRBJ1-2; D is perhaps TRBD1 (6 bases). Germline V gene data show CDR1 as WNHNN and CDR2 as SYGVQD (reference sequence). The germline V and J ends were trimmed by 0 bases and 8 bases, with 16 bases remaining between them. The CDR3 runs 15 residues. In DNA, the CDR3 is TGCGCCAGCAGTGAGTCCAGTCAGGGGCGGGCGGGCTACACCTTC. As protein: CASSESSQGRAGYTF.

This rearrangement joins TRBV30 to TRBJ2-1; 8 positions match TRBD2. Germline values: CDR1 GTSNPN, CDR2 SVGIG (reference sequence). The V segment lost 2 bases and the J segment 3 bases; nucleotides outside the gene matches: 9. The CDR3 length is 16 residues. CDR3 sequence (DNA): TGTGCCTGGAGTACCCAAGCGGGGGCCCACTACAATGAGCAGTTCTTC. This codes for CAWSTQAGAHYNEQFF.

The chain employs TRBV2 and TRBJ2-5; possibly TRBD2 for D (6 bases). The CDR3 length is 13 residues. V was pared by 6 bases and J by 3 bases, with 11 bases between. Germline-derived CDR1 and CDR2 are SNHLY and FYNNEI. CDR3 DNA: TGTGCCAGCAGGCGGCGGGGCAAAGAGACCCAGTACTTC. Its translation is CASRRRGKETQYF.

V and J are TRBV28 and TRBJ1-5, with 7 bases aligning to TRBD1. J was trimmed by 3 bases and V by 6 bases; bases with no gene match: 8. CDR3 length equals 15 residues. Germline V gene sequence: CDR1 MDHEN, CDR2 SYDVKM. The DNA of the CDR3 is TGTGCCAGCAGCCTTCGGACAGGTCACAATCAGCCCCAGCATTTT. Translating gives CASSLRTGHNQPQHF.

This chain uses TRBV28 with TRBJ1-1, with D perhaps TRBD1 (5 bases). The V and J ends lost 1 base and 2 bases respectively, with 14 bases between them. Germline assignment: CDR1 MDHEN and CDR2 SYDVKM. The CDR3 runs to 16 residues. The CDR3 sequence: CASSLSGAAGNTEAFF. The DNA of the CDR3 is TGTGCCAGCAGTTTATCCGGGGCCGCGGGAAACACTGAAGCTTTCTTT.

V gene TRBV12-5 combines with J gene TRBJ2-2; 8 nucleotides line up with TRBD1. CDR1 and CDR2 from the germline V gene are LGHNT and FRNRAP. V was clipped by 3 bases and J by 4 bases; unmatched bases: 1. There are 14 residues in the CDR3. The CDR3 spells CASGLTGGTGELFF. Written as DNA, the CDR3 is TGTGCTAGTGGTTTAACAGGGGGCACCGGGGAGCTGTTTTTT.

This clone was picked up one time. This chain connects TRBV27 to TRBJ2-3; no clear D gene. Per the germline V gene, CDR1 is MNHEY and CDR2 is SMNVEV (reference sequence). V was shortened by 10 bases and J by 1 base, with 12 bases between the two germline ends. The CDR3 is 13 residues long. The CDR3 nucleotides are TGTGCCATCGCCCTCCGGGGCACAGATACGCAGTATTTT. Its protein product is CAIALRGTDTQYF.

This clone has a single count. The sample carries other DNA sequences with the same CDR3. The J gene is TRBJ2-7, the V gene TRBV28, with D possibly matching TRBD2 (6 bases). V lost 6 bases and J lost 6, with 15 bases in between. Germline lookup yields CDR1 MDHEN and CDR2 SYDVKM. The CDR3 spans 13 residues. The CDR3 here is CASSRDSLLEQYF. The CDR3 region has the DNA TGTGCCAGCAGCCGGGACTCCCTCCTCGAGCAGTACTTC. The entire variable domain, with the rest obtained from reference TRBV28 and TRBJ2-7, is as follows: DVKVTQSSRYLVKRTGEKVFLECVQDMDHENMFWYRQDPGLGLRLIYFSYDVKMKEKGDIPEGYSVSREKKERFSLILESASTNQTSMYLCASSRDSLLEQYFGPGTRLTVT.

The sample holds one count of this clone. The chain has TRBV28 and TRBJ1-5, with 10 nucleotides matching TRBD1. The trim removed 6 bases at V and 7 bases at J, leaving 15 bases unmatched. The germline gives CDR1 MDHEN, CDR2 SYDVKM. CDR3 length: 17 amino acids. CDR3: CASRSNVGQGFGQPQHF. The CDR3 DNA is TGTGCCAGCAGGTCCAACGTGGGACAGGGGTTTGGGCAGCCCCAGCATTTT. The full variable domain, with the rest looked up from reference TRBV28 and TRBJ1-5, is DVKVTQSSRYLVKRTGEKVFLECVQDMDHENMFWYRQDPGLGLRLIYFSYDVKMKEKGDIPEGYSVSREKKERFSLILESASTNQTSMYLCASRSNVGQGFGQPQHFGDGTRLSIL.

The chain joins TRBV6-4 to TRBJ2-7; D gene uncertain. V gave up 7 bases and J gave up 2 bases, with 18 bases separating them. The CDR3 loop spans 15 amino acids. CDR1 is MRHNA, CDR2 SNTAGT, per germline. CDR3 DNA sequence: TGTGCCAGCACGCGAGGCCGCCAGAGGACCTACGAGCAGTACTTC. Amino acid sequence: CASTRGRQRTYEQYF.

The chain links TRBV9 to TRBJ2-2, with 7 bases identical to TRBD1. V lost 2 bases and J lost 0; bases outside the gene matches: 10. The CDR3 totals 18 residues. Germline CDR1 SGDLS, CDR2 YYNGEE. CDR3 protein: CASSVQSFTGANTGELFF. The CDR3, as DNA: TGTGCCAGCAGCGTCCAAAGTTTCACAGGGGCGAACACCGGGGAGCTGTTTTTT.